This TCR beta chain was recorded in a study of T cell responses to AZD1222 COVID-19 vaccine. The germline V gene has CDR1 SGHRS and CDR2 YFSETQ. Between the trimmed V and J ends, which lost 2 bases and 2 bases, there was a span of 5 bases. The CDR3 consists of 13 residues. Profiling relied on immunoSEQ multiplex PCR, and the TCRdb table lists in-frame clones only, not all of them. The table includes about 64,000 clones, 75% to 95% detected once. Sequences were derived from peripheral blood, sampled 28 days after the second dose of the MenACWY control vaccine. V and J are TRBV5-1 and TRBJ1-5; D remains unclear. This TCR derives from an adult who received the MenACWY meningococcal vaccine as a control. The CDR3 sequence: CASSFSGNQPQHF. The CDR3 nucleotides read TGCGCCAGCAGCTTCTCAGGCAATCAGCCCCAGCATTTT.